The 23 T cell receptor beta chains in this list originate from one sample, sequenced in a study of blood T cell repertoires in COVID-19. Using immunoSEQ multiplex PCR, the repertoire was profiled, and TCRdb retains in-frame clones only, with some absent. The sample lists roughly 250,000 clones; about 80% were seen once. Sequencing used peripheral blood. These receptors were collected from a human donor in a cohort sampled during active COVID-19.

The chain links TRBV7-2 to TRBJ2-5; 9 bases map to TRBD2. V shed 1 base and J 5 bases; nucleotides not matched to a gene: 11. This CDR3 region has 17 residues. Germline lookup yields CDR1 SGHTA and CDR2 FQGNSA. CDR3: CASSLDGRRGGSETQYF. DNA for the CDR3: TGTGCCAGCAGCTTAGATGGCCGGCGGGGGGGCAGCGAGACCCAGTACTTC.

A single count supports this clone. The same CDR3 arises from other DNA sequences in this sample as well. The chain recombines TRBV12-3 or TRBV12-4 with TRBJ2-7; no clear D. V was pared by 1 base and J by 7 bases, with 11 bases between. CDR3 size: 13 residues. CDR3 in DNA: TGTGCCAGCAGTTTAGGGGCTCCTACGGAGCAGTACTTC. It is translated as CASSLGAPTEQYF.

The V and J genes are TRBV19 and TRBJ2-3; 7 nucleotides line up with TRBD2. The CDR3 spans 15 residues. Germline CDR1 LNHDA, CDR2 SQIVND (reference sequence). V shed 1 base and J 3 bases; nucleotides not matched to a gene: 4. CDR3 nucleotide sequence: TGTGCCAGTAGTATAGGCCAGCGGGGTACAGATACGCAGTATTTT. Translation gives CASSIGQRGTDTQYF. Using reference TRBV19 and TRBJ2-3 for the parts outside the CDR3, the full variable domain is DGGITQSPKYLFRKEGQNVTLSCEQNLNHDAMYWYRQDPGQGLRLIYYSQIVNDFQKGDIAEGYSVSREKKESFPLTVTSAQKNPTAFYLCASSIGQRGTDTQYFGPGTRLTVL.

The V gene is TRBV5-6, the J gene TRBJ1-5; weak D call: TRBD1 (6 bases). The CDR3 is made up of 15 amino acids. The germline V gene has CDR1 SGHDT and CDR2 YYEEEE. Trimming pared 3 bases from V and 1 base from J, leaving 11 bases between. The CDR3 DNA sequence: TGTGCCAGCAGCTCACAGGGTGGAAGCAATCAGCCCCAGCATTTT. It yields the protein CASSSQGGSNQPQHF.

The CDR3 loop is CSASYGLGISNQPQHF. For the CDR3, the DNA is TGCAGTGCTAGTTACGGGTTAGGTATCAGCAATCAGCCCCAGCATTTT. The chain recombines TRBV20-1 with TRBJ1-5, with unresolved D. This CDR3 contains 16 residues. Trimming stripped 3 bases from V and 1 base from J, with 16 bases between. CDR1 and CDR2 (germline): DFQATT, SNEGSKA (reference sequence).

The rearrangement links TRBV7-9 to TRBJ2-5; D is possibly TRBD2 (6 bases). Germline V gene lookup returns CDR1 SEHNR and CDR2 FQNEAQ (reference sequence). The V end lost 5 bases, the J end lost 5 bases, and 21 bases lay between the germline ends. The CDR3 contains 16 residues. Here the CDR3 reads CASSPQPGVVGETQYF. CDR3 DNA sequence: TGTGCCAGCAGCCCGCAACCGGGGGTAGTGGGGGAGACCCAGTACTTC. Full variable domain (outside the CDR3, taken from reference TRBV7-9 and TRBJ2-5): DTGVSQNPRHKITKRGQNVTFRCDPISEHNRLYWYRQTLGQGPEFLTYFQNEAQLEKSRLLSDRFSAERPKGSFSTLEIQRTEQGDSAMYLCASSPQPGVVGETQYFGPGTRLLVL.

The chain couples TRBV9 to TRBJ2-7; D unclear. This CDR3 spans 13 amino acids. Germline loops: CDR1 SGDLS, CDR2 YYNGEE. V shed 1 base and J shed 5 bases, with 10 bases lying between them. The CDR3 DNA sequence: TGTGCCAGCAGCGTACGTTCCCGCGACGAGCAGTACTTC. Encoded protein: CASSVRSRDEQYF. The whole variable domain, filled in from reference TRBV9 and TRBJ2-7, reads DSGVTQTPKHLITATGQRVTLRCSPRSGDLSVYWYQQSLDQGLQFLIQYYNGEERAKGNILERFSAQQFPDLHSELNLSSLELGDSALYFCASSVRSRDEQYFGPGTRLTVT.

J is TRBJ1-1 and V is TRBV7-2; D is uncertain. The germline V gene encodes CDR1 SGHTA and CDR2 FQGNSA. The CDR3 covers 13 residues. V was clipped by 3 bases and J by 2 bases, with 7 bases between them. The CDR3 coding sequence is TGTGCCAGCAGCTTGTTCTTAAACACTGAAGCTTTCTTT. Translation: CASSLFLNTEAFF.

The rearrangement joins TRBV2 to TRBJ1-1, with D possibly TRBD1 on 6 matching bases. The V gene lost 7 bases and the J gene lost 1 base, with 13 bases spanning the gap. CDR1 SNHLY and CDR2 FYNNEI come from the germline V gene. This CDR3 comprises 14 residues. The CDR3 nucleotides are TGTGCCAGCAATCTCCTACAGGGGAACACTGAAGCTTTCTTT. Translation gives CASNLLQGNTEAFF.

The chain couples TRBV27 to TRBJ1-4, with D perhaps matching TRBD1 (5 bases). The CDR3 spans 15 residues. The V end lost 8 bases, the J end lost 5 bases, and 18 bases lay between the germline ends. CDR1 is MNHEY, CDR2 SMNVEV, per germline (reference sequence). The CDR3 DNA reads TGTGCCAGCTTGAGAGGGGAGGTACGGAATGAAAAACTGTTTTTT. As protein: CASLRGEVRNEKLFF.

This rearrangement joins TRBV9 to TRBJ2-3, with 13 bases lining up with TRBD2. CDR3 size: 16 residues. Trimming removed 1 base from V and 3 bases from J; junction bases left unmatched: 2. The V gene's germline CDR1 is SGDLS and CDR2 YYNGEE. The CDR3 DNA sequence: TGTGCCAGCAGCGTATCGGGACTAGCGGGGACAGATACGCAGTATTTT. Amino acid sequence: CASSVSGLAGTDTQYF.

The chain recombines TRBV11-3 with TRBJ2-2; D is possibly TRBD2 (5 bases). Trimming took off 5 bases at V and 7 bases at J, with 8 bases between the two ends. The germline V gene encodes CDR1 SGHNT and CDR2 YENEEA. This CDR3 comprises 12 residues. The CDR3 DNA is TGTGCCAGCAGCGCCACTAGCGGGGAGCTGTTTTTT. Protein product: CASSATSGELFF.

The gene calls are TRBV28 and TRBJ2-1; 8 bases map to TRBD1. CDR1 and CDR2 from the germline V gene are MDHEN and SYDVKM. V was clipped by 3 bases and J by 9 bases; unmatched bases: 7. The CDR3 loop spans 14 amino acids. Here the CDR3 DNA reads TGTGCCAGCAGTTTCAGACAGGGGTATGTTGAGCAGTTCTTC. Residues: CASSFRQGYVEQFF.

The chain is built from TRBV7-9 and TRBJ2-3; 7 bases align to TRBD2. CDR3 length equals 16 residues. Germline CDR1 is SEHNR and CDR2 is FQNEAQ (reference sequence). The junction had 11 bases not matched to a gene; V was cut back by 5 bases and J by 3 bases. The CDR3 sequence is CASSPGGGGRTDTQYF. CDR3 sequence (DNA): TGTGCCAGCAGCCCAGGTGGGGGGGGGAGGACAGATACGCAGTATTTT. Drawing the rest from reference TRBV7-9 and TRBJ2-3, the complete variable domain is DTGVSQNPRHKITKRGQNVTFRCDPISEHNRLYWYRQTLGQGPEFLTYFQNEAQLEKSRLLSDRFSAERPKGSFSTLEIQRTEQGDSAMYLCASSPGGGGRTDTQYFGPGTRLTVL.

The J gene is TRBJ2-1, the V gene TRBV2; the match to TRBD2 covers 9 bases. CDR1 and CDR2 from the germline V gene are SNHLY and FYNNEI. This CDR3 is 18 amino acids long. The J segment lost 7 bases and the V segment lost 0 bases, leaving 13 bases of the junction unmatched. The CDR3: CASSEATGTSFRSNEQFF. In nucleotides, the CDR3 is TGTGCCAGCAGTGAAGCCACCGGGACTAGCTTTAGAAGTAATGAGCAGTTCTTC.

The V gene is TRBV9, the J gene TRBJ2-4; the D gene is possibly TRBD1 (5 bases). The length of the CDR3 is 15 residues. The V gene lost 0 bases and the J gene lost 6 bases, with 13 bases spanning the gap. The germline gives CDR1 SGDLS, CDR2 YYNGEE. The CDR3 sequence is CASSVGGRVGNIQYF. The CDR3 nucleotides are TGTGCCAGCAGCGTAGGTGGCAGGGTTGGAAACATTCAGTACTTC.

V usage is TRBV7-9 and J usage is TRBJ1-4; D ambiguous. Per the germline V gene, CDR1 is SEHNR and CDR2 is FQNEAQ (reference sequence). V lost 5 bases to trimming and J lost 0 bases, with 10 bases between them. The CDR3 has 15 residues. The CDR3 DNA is TGTGCCAGCAGCCACGAAGCCGCAACTAATGAAAAACTGTTTTTT. This sequence encodes CASSHEAATNEKLFF. Variable domain in full (rest from reference TRBV7-9 and TRBJ1-4): DTGVSQNPRHKITKRGQNVTFRCDPISEHNRLYWYRQTLGQGPEFLTYFQNEAQLEKSRLLSDRFSAERPKGSFSTLEIQRTEQGDSAMYLCASSHEAATNEKLFFGSGTQLSVL.

This sequence joins TRBV19 and TRBJ1-6; D may be TRBD1 (6 bases). V was trimmed by 7 bases and J by 8 bases, leaving 18 bases between them. The CDR3 extends over 15 amino acids. Germline CDR1 reads LNHDA; CDR2 reads SQIVND (reference sequence). CDR3 DNA sequence: TGTGCCAGTACCCTTTTGCCAGGGGCGCATTCACCCCTCCACTTT. This encodes CASTLLPGAHSPLHF.

The J gene is TRBJ2-7, the V gene TRBV7-8; D is ambiguous. Trimming took off 1 base at V and 3 bases at J, with 13 bases between the two ends. The CDR3 contains 15 residues. The V gene's germline CDR1 is SGHVS and CDR2 FQNEAQ. The DNA for the CDR3 is TGTGCCAGCAGCTTAGGGCCTGGCGGAAGCTACGAGCAGTACTTC. This codes for CASSLGPGGSYEQYF.

The rearrangement joins TRBV7-9 to TRBJ2-7; D might be TRBD2 (7 bases). The germline V and J ends were trimmed by 2 bases and 6 bases, with 20 bases remaining between them. This CDR3 spans 16 amino acids. The germline gives CDR1 SEHNR, CDR2 FQNEAQ (reference sequence). The CDR3 here is CASSLSPAGAPSEQYF. CDR3 nucleotide sequence: TGTGCCAGCAGCTTAAGTCCTGCGGGGGCCCCCTCCGAGCAGTACTTC.

The chain joins TRBV19 to TRBJ1-6; maybe TRBD1 (5 bases). The CDR3 extends over 13 amino acids. V lost 8 bases to trimming and J lost 14 bases, with 19 bases between them. Per germline, CDR1 LNHDA and CDR2 SQIVND (reference sequence). The CDR3 DNA sequence: TGTGCCAGTGGGGAGGCCCCTGCAGGGTCCCTCCACTTT. Protein product: CASGEAPAGSLHF.

This chain joins TRBV2 and TRBJ1-6, with D perhaps TRBD1 (6 bases). The V gene's germline CDR1 is SNHLY and CDR2 FYNNEI. This CDR3 is built from 13 residues. V dropped 7 bases and J dropped 5 bases, with 9 bases sitting between them. This CDR3 reads CASTRTDNSPLHF. The CDR3 DNA follows: TGTGCCAGCACTAGGACAGATAATTCACCCCTCCACTTT.

This rearrangement joins TRBV5-1 to TRBJ1-2, with D possibly TRBD1 on 6 matching bases. Germline values: CDR1 SGHRS, CDR2 YFSETQ. With 4 bases removed from V and 8 bases from J, the gap between germline ends came to 24 bases. There are 16 residues in the CDR3. The CDR3 DNA follows: TGCGCCAGCAGCGGTACACGACACAGGGCAGAGGGGGGCTACACCTTC. Protein product: CASSGTRHRAEGGYTF. The variable domain in full, completed from reference TRBV5-1 and TRBJ1-2, reads KAGVTQTPRYLIKTRGQQVTLSCSPISGHRSVSWYQQTPGQGLQFLFEYFSETQRNKGNFPGRFSGRQFSNSRSEMNVSTLELGDSALYLCASSGTRHRAEGGYTFGSGTRLTVV.